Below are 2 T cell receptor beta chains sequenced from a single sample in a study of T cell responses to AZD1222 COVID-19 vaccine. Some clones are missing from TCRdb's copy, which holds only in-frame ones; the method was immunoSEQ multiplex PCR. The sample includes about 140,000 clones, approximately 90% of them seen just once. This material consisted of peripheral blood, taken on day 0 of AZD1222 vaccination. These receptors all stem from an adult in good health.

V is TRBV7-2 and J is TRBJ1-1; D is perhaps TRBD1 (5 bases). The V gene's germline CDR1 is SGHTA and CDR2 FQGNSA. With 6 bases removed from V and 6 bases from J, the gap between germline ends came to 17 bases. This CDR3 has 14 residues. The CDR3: CASRLRGGVSEAFF. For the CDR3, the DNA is TGTGCCAGCAGACTAAGAGGAGGGGTGTCTGAAGCTTTCTTT.

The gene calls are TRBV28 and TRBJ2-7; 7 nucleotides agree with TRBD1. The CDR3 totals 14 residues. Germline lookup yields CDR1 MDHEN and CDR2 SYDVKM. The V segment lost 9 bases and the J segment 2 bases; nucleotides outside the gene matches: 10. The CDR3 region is CARVKPGQPYEQYF. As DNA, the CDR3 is TGTGCCAGGGTTAAACCGGGACAGCCCTACGAGCAGTACTTC.